The source of this TCR beta chain is a study of neoadjuvant anti-PD-1 for oral cavity cancer. CDR1 and CDR2 (germline): GTSNPN, SVGIG (reference sequence). This CDR3 comprises 15 residues. V was cut by 4 bases and J by 2 bases, with 17 bases left in between. The repertoire was sequenced with immunoSEQ multiplex PCR; TCRdb's copy has only in-frame clones and lacks some. This sample has tens of thousands of clones, with around four fifths found just once. The TCR originated in a person between 40 and 80 years old with oral cavity squamous cell carcinoma. V usage is TRBV30 and J usage is TRBJ2-5; the D call may be TRBD1 or TRBD2 (5 bases each). Sequencing was performed on PBMCs, taken before nivolumab (anti-PD-1) treatment. CDR3 sequence (DNA): TGTGCCTGGAAGATCTCTCCGGGGCCTCAAGAGACCCAGTACTTC. It yields the protein CAWKISPGPQETQYF.